This T cell receptor (beta chain) was recovered during a study of glioma-infiltrating T cells. In this sample, this clonotype turned up many times. In germline, CDR1 is MNHEY, CDR2 SMNVEV (reference sequence). The CDR3 sequence is 14 residues long. Trimming stripped 6 bases from V and 2 bases from J, with 14 bases between. Amplification of TCR alpha and beta CDR3 regions from RNA used iRepertoire nested multiplex PCR. TCRdb reanalysed the multiplex PCR reads using MiXCR and keeps one entry per CDR3 protein. The sample lists around 100,000 distinct CDR3 sequences, less than 30% occurring once. Specimen: glioma tissue, nonneoplastic brain tissue, or PBMCs (not recorded which). The TCR originated in a human donor with low-grade glioma or glioblastoma, undergoing nonglioma brain surgery, or in good health (not recorded which). The J gene is TRBJ2-7, the V gene TRBV27, with D perhaps matching TRBD2 (5 bases). The CDR3 nucleotides read TGTGCCAGCAGACCCAGCGGTACCGCCTACGAGCAGTACTTC. This gives the protein CASRPSGTAYEQYF.